A selection of T cell receptor beta chains follows, all from one sample in a study of beta chain features in type 1 diabetes. This table comes from immunoSEQ multiplex PCR, and its TCRdb copy is limited to in-frame clones, with some not included. The sample holds 150,000 to 200,000 clones, roughly 60% seen once. Input material: naive CD4+ T cells from blood. The receptors originated from a man younger than 45 with type 1 diabetes. CDR3s include the opening cysteine and the closing phenylalanine or tryptophan. The D gene is left open where the match is weak. Not all rows give a size; the values are once, few, many and, for expanded clones, a class.

D | size | J | length | V | DNA | CDR3
TRBD2 | few | TRBJ2-7 | 16 | TRBV18 | TGTGCCAGCTCCCCTGGGAGCGGGGGGCTTGGTTACGAGCAGTACTTC | CASSPGSGGLGYEQYF
. | . | TRBJ2-3 | 14 | TRBV10-3 | TGTGCCAGCATGTCTAGACGGGACACAGATACGCAGTATTTT | CASMSRRDTDTQYF
. | . | TRBJ2-7 | 13 | TRBV29-1 | TGCAGCGGTCACCGGGACACGGGATACGAGCAGTACTTC | CSGHRDTGYEQYF
. | . | TRBJ2-5 | 16 | TRBV9 | TGTGCCAGCAGCGTAGTCGCAGATCCGTACCAAGAGACCCAGTACTTC | CASSVVADPYQETQYF
TRBD1 | . | TRBJ2-5 | 15 | TRBV7-8 | TGTGCCAGCAGCCTGGGACAGGGGGCAAGGGAGACCCAGTACTTC | CASSLGQGARETQYF
. | . | TRBJ1-5 | 12 | TRBV19 | TGTGCCTCCTCCCTGAGGGGCCAGCCCCAGCATTTT | CASSLRGQPQHF
. | . | TRBJ2-7 | 14 | TRBV6-6 | TGTGCCAGCAGTTACTCGAGACAGGCGTACGAGCAGTACTTC | CASSYSRQAYEQYF
TRBD1 | . | TRBJ2-7 | 12 | TRBV7-9 | TGTGCCGCGGGGACAGGCGCCAGAGAGCAGTACTTC | CAAGTGAREQYF
TRBD1 | . | TRBJ2-7 | 14 | TRBV29-1 | TGCAGCGTTGAAGAACGGACAGGGGGCGCCGAGCAGTACTTC | CSVEERTGGAEQYF
. | . | TRBJ2-1 | 13 | TRBV14 | TGTGCCAGCAGCCGGGCGTGGACCCATGAGCAGTTCTTC | CASSRAWTHEQFF
. | few | TRBJ2-7 | 17 | TRBV30 | TGTGCCTGGAGTAAAACCCAGGAGGGGACAGTTAGCCACGAGCAGTACTTC | CAWSKTQEGTVSHEQYF
TRBD1 | few | TRBJ1-6 | 15 | TRBV30 | TGTGCCTGGAGTCGGGAGGGACAGAACTATTCACCCCTCCACTTT | CAWSREGQNYSPLHF
. | few | TRBJ2-1 | 10 | TRBV29-1 | TGCAGCGTATATTACAATGAGCAGTTCTTC | CSVYYNEQFF
. | . | TRBJ2-4 | 14 | TRBV28 | TGTGCCAGCAGTTCCCAGGGGGCCAAAAACATTCAGTACTTC | CASSSQGAKNIQYF
. | . | TRBJ1-2 | 11 | TRBV7-2 | TGTGCCAGCAGCTTAGTGGGTGGCTACACCTTC | CASSLVGGYTF
TRBD1 | . | TRBJ2-7 | 12 | TRBV29-1 | TGCAGCGCTTCGGGACAGGGCTACGAGCAGTACTTC | CSASGQGYEQYF
. | . | TRBJ2-7 | 12 | TRBV29-1 | TGCAGCGTTGGGGGTAGGTCCTACGAGCAGTACTTC | CSVGGRSYEQYF
. | . | TRBJ2-3 | 15 | TRBV7-9 | TGTGCCAGCAGCCCAACAGGAGCCGACAAAGATACGCAGTATTTT | CASSPTGADKDTQYF
. | few | TRBJ2-2 | 13 | TRBV30 | TGTGCCTGGAGTGTATTACCTCGGAAGGAGCTGTTTTTT | CAWSVLPRKELFF
. | . | TRBJ2-1 | 11 | TRBV27 | TGTGCCAGCAGTTTAAACAATGAGCAGTTCTTC | CASSLNNEQFF
TRBD1 | . | TRBJ2-3 | 17 | TRBV4-3 | TGCGCCAGCAGCCAAGAGGAGCGTGCCAGGGGGCGAGATACGCAGTATTTT | CASSQEERARGRDTQYF
TRBD1 | once | TRBJ2-1 | 17 | TRBV4-3 | TGCGCCAGCAGCCAAGATACGAACAGGGGGAGGCCTATTGTGCAGTTCTTC | CASSQDTNRGRPIVQFF
. | . | TRBJ1-5 | 14 | TRBV7-9 | TGTGCCAGCTCCGCGGGGGTTAGCAATCAGCCCCAGCATTTT | CASSAGVSNQPQHF
. | . | TRBJ2-3 | 11 | TRBV29-1 | TGCAGCTTGTTAGGGTCAGATACGCAGTATTTT | CSLLGSDTQYF
. | . | TRBJ2-1 | 14 | TRBV9 | TGTGCCAGCAGCGTCAGATTGTTGGGCAATGAGCAGTTCTTC | CASSVRLLGNEQFF
. | . | TRBJ2-5 | 14 | TRBV7-9 | TGTGCCAGCAGTCCTCCGGGGAGGCAAGAGACCCAGTACTTC | CASSPPGRQETQYF
. | . | TRBJ2-7 | 16 | TRBV5-6 | TGTGCCAGCAGCCCACGGGCTCGAATTAGCTCCTACGAGCAGTACTTC | CASSPRARISSYEQYF
. | . | TRBJ2-7 | 13 | TRBV29-1 | TGCAGCGTAACCCAGGGAGCGGCCTACGAGCAGTACTTC | CSVTQGAAYEQYF
. | few | TRBJ2-1 | 13 | TRBV10-3 | TGTGCCTCCCGGGACAAGGACTACAATGAGCAGTTCTTC | CASRDKDYNEQFF
. | . | TRBJ2-7 | 14 | TRBV13 | TGTGCCAGCAGCTTAGGTGGAGGGTCCTACGAGCAGTACTTC | CASSLGGGSYEQYF